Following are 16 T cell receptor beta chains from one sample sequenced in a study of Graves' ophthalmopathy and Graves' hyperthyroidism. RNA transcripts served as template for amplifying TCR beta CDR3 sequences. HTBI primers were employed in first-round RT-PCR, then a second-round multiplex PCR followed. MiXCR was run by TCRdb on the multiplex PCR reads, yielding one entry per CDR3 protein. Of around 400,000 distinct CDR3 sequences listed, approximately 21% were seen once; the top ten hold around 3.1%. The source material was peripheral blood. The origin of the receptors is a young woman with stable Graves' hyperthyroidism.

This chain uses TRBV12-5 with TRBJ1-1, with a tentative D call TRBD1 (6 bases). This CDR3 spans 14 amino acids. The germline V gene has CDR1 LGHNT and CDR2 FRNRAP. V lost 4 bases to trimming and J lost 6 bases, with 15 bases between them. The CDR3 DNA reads TGTGCTAGTGGTTCGGGACAATCGAGGGCTGAAGCTTTCTTT. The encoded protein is CASGSGQSRAEAFF.

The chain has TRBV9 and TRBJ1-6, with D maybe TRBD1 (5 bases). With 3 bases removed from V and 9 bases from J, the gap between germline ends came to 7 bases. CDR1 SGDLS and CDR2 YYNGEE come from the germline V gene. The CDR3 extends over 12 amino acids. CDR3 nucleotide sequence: TGTGCCAGCAGCGGGGGCGGTTCACCCCTCCACTTT. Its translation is CASSGGGSPLHF.

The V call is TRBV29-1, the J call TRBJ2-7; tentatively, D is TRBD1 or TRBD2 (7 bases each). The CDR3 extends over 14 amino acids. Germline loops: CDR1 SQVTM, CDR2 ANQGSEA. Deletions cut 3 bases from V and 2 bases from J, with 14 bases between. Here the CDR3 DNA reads TGCAGCGTTGAGGGGGGGACAGACACCTACGAGCAGTACTTC. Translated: CSVEGGTDTYEQYF.

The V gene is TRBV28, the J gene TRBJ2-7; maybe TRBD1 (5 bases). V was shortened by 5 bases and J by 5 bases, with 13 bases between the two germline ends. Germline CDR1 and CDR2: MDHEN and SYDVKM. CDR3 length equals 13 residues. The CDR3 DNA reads TGTGCCAGCAGTCCAACCGACAGCGACGAGCAGTACTTC. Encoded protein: CASSPTDSDEQYF. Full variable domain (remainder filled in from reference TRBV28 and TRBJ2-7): DVKVTQSSRYLVKRTGEKVFLECVQDMDHENMFWYRQDPGLGLRLIYFSYDVKMKEKGDIPEGYSVSREKKERFSLILESASTNQTSMYLCASSPTDSDEQYFGPGTRLTVT.

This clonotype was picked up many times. DNA of the CDR3: TGTGCCAGCAGCTTAGGCGGGGGGTACCAAGAGACCCAGTACTTC. Protein: CASSLGGGYQETQYF. This chain uses TRBV7-2 with TRBJ2-5; TRBD2 matches at 8 bases. The J segment lost 0 bases and the V segment lost 1 base, leaving 1 base of the junction unmatched. This CDR3 region has 15 residues. Germline CDR1 SGHTA, CDR2 FQGNSA.

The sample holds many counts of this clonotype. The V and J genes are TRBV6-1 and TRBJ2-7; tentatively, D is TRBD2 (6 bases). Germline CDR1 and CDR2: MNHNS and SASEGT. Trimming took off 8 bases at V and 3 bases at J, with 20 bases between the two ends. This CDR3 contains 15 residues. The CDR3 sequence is CASLTGSPRFYEQYF. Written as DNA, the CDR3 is TGTGCCAGCCTCACCGGGAGCCCCAGGTTCTACGAGCAGTACTTC.

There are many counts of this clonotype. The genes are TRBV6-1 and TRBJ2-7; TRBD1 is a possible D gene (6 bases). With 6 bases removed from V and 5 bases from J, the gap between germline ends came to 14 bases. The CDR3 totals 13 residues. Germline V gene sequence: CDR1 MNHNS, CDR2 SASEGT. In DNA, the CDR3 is TGTGCCAGCAGGCCGACAGGCCCGGACGAGCAGTACTTC. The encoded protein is CASRPTGPDEQYF.

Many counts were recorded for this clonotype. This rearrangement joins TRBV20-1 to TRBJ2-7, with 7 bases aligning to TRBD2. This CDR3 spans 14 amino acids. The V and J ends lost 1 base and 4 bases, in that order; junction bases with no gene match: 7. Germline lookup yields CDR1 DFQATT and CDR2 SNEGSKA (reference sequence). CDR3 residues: CSARAPSGTYEQYF. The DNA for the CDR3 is TGCAGTGCTAGAGCCCCTAGCGGAACTTACGAGCAGTACTTC.

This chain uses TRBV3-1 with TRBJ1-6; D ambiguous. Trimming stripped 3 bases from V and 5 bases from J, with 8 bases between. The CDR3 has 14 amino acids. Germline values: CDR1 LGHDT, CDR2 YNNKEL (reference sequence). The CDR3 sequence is CASSQLRDNSPLHF. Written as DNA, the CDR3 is TGTGCCAGCAGCCAGCTCAGAGATAATTCACCCCTCCACTTT.

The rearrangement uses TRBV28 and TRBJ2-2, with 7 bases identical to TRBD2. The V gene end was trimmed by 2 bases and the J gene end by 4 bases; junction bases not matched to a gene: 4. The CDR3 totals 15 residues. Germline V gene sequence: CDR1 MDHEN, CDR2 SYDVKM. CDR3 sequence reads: CASSLSGMGTGELFF. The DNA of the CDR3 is TGTGCCAGCAGTTTAAGCGGGATGGGCACCGGGGAGCTGTTTTTT. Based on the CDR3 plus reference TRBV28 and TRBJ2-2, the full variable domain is DVKVTQSSRYLVKRTGEKVFLECVQDMDHENMFWYRQDPGLGLRLIYFSYDVKMKEKGDIPEGYSVSREKKERFSLILESASTNQTSMYLCASSLSGMGTGELFFGEGSRLTVL.

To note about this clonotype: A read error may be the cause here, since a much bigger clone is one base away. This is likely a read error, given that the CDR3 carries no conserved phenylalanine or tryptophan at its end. CDR3 sequence reads: CASSDNPGGSPLHS. Written as DNA, the CDR3 is TGTGCCAGTAGCGACAACCCGGGCGGTTCACCCCTCCACTCT. The chain employs TRBV19 and TRBJ1-6; no clear D. Germline V CDR1 and CDR2: LNHDA, SQIVND (reference sequence). This CDR3 has 14 residues. The ends were cut back, 6 bases at V and 9 bases at J, with 15 bases in the middle.

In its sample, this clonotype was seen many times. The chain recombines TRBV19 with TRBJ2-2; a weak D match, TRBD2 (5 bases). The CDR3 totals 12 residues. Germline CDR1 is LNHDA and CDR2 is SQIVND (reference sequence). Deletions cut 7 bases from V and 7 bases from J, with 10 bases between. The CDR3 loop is CASKLEVGELFF. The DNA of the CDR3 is TGTGCCAGTAAACTAGAAGTCGGGGAGCTGTTTTTT. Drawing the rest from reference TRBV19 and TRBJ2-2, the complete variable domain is DGGITQSPKYLFRKEGQNVTLSCEQNLNHDAMYWYRQDPGQGLRLIYYSQIVNDFQKGDIAEGYSVSREKKESFPLTVTSAQKNPTAFYLCASKLEVGELFFGEGSRLTVL.

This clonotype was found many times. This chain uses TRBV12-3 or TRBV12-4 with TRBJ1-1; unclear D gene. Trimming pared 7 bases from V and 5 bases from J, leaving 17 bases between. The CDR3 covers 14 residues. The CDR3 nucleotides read TGTGCCAGCACCATTCGGGTGGGTCGGACTGAAGCTTTCTTT. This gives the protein CASTIRVGRTEAFF.

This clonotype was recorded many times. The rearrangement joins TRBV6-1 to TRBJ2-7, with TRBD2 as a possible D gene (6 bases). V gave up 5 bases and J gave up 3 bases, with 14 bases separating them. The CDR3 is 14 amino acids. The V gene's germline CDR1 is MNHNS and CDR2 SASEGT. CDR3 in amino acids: CASSQSGSFYEQYF. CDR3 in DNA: TGTGCCAGCAGTCAAAGCGGGTCTTTCTACGAGCAGTACTTC.

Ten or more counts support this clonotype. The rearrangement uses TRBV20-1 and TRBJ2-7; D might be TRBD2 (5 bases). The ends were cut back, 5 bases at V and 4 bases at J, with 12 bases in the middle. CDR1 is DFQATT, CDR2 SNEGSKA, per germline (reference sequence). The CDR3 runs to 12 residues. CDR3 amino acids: CSAHGRTYEQYF. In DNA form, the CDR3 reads TGCAGTGCTCACGGACGGACTTACGAGCAGTACTTC.

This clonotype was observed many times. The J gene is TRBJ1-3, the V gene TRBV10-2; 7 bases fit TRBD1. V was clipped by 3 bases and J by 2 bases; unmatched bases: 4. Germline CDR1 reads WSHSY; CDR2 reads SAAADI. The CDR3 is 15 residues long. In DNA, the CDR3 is TGCGCCAGCAGTGATCCCGGGACAGCTGGAAACACCATATATTTT. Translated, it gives CASSDPGTAGNTIYF.